This entry lists 14 T cell receptor beta chains sequenced from one sample in a study of CD8 T cells in Susac syndrome. An input of about 0.45 to 1 ug of RNA was subjected to reverse transcription using random hexamers. Using its own MiXCR run on the immunoSEQ multiplex PCR reads, TCRdb lists one record per CDR3 protein. Of 130,000 or so distinct CDR3 sequences in the sample, 80% are singletons; the top ten hold 0.5% to 0.65%. The specimen sequenced was CD8+ T cells from PBMCs. These receptors all come from a human donor with multiple sclerosis.

V gene TRBV7-8 combines with J gene TRBJ2-1; 11 nucleotides line up with TRBD2. The CDR3 consists of 14 residues. With V trimmed by 4 bases and J by 7 bases, 3 bases remained unmatched. The germline V gene has CDR1 SGHVS and CDR2 FQNEAQ. CDR3 loop: CASSSTSGENEQFF. Here the CDR3 DNA reads TGTGCCAGCAGCTCGACTAGCGGGGAAAATGAGCAGTTCTTC. The full variable domain, completed using reference TRBV7-8 and TRBJ2-1, is GAGVSQSPRYKVAKRGQDVALRCDPISGHVSLFWYQQALGQGPEFLTYFQNEAQLDKSGLPSDRFFAERPEGSVSTLKIQRTQQEDSAVYLCASSSTSGENEQFFGPGTRLTVL.

The V call is TRBV5-5, the J call TRBJ2-7, with 9 bases lining up with TRBD1. V trimming: 0 bases; J trimming: 6 bases; junction bases outside the gene matches: 7. Germline V lookup: CDR1 SGHKS, CDR2 YYEKEE (reference sequence). The CDR3 runs 15 residues. The CDR3 here is CASSLGDRAIGEQYF. CDR3 DNA sequence: TGTGCCAGCAGCTTGGGGGACAGGGCGATTGGCGAGCAGTACTTC.

The CDR3 nucleotides read TGTGCCAGCAGCTTAGGGGGACCCAATGAGCAGTTCTTC. As protein: CASSLGGPNEQFF. The rearrangement links TRBV7-2 to TRBJ2-1; D tentatively reads TRBD1 or TRBD2 (5 bases each). The ends were cut back, 1 base at V and 6 bases at J, with 7 bases in the middle. From germline, CDR1 is SGHTA and CDR2 FQGNSA. CDR3 length: 13 amino acids.

V gene TRBV27 combines with J gene TRBJ1-5; no firm D call. The CDR3 consists of 13 residues. Germline loops: CDR1 MNHEY, CDR2 SMNVEV (reference sequence). The V and J ends lost 3 bases and 7 bases respectively, with 10 bases between them. CDR3: CASSLGPWQPQHF. The CDR3 nucleotides are TGTGCCAGCAGTTTGGGCCCTTGGCAGCCCCAGCATTTT.

The DNA of the CDR3 is TGCAGCGTCTTTGGGGGCCCAGCCAAAAACATTCAGTACTTC. Its protein is CSVFGGPAKNIQYF. This sequence joins TRBV29-1 and TRBJ2-4, with D possibly being TRBD1 (6 bases). CDR1 and CDR2 from the germline V gene are SQVTM and ANQGSEA. V lost 6 bases and J 0 bases, leaving 12 bases between the germline ends. CDR3 size: 14 residues.

The chain recombines TRBV9 with TRBJ2-3, with D possibly matching TRBD1 (6 bases). CDR3 length: 12 amino acids. V shed 5 bases and J shed 5 bases, with 9 bases lying between them. Germline V lookup: CDR1 SGDLS, CDR2 YYNGEE. The CDR3, as DNA: TGTGCCAGCAGTCAACAGGGAGATACGCAGTATTTT. It codes for CASSQQGDTQYF.

This rearrangement joins TRBV5-1 to TRBJ2-7, with 10 nucleotides matching TRBD1. The J segment lost 7 bases and the V segment lost 2 bases, leaving 9 bases of the junction unmatched. Germline CDR1 and CDR2: SGHRS and YFSETQ. The CDR3 contains 15 residues. The CDR3 bases are TGCGCCAGCAGCTTCGGGACAGGGGAGGTAGAAGAGCAGTACTTC. Translating gives CASSFGTGEVEEQYF.

The chain links TRBV27 to TRBJ1-2, with TRBD1 matching 11 bases. This CDR3 is 16 amino acids long. Unmatched junction bases numbered 13, after V lost 6 bases and J lost 7 bases. Germline-derived CDR1 and CDR2 are MNHEY and SMNVEV (reference sequence). The CDR3 reads CASSLGPGTGGGGYTF. The CDR3 DNA sequence: TGTGCCAGCAGCCTCGGTCCCGGGACAGGGGGGGGTGGCTACACCTTC.

The CDR3 is CASHVRNTGELFF. The CDR3, as DNA: TGTGCCAGCCATGTGAGGAACACCGGGGAGCTGTTTTTT. This chain links TRBV6-1 with TRBJ2-2; D unclear. CDR1 is MNHNS, CDR2 SASEGT, per germline. Trimming removed 8 bases at V and 1 base at J, with 8 bases between. This CDR3 is built from 13 residues.

CDR3 sequence (DNA): TGTGCCAGCTTACTCCGGGCCCTCGGGCCTGAAGCTTTCTTT. The encoded protein is CASLLRALGPEAFF. The rearrangement links TRBV11-2 to TRBJ1-1; D call uncertain. CDR3 size: 14 residues. V lost 8 bases, J lost 6 bases, and 19 bases lay in between. Per the germline V gene, CDR1 is SGHAT and CDR2 is FQNNGV. The whole variable domain, filled in from reference TRBV11-2 and TRBJ1-1, reads EAGVAQSPRYKIIEKRQSVAFWCNPISGHATLYWYQQILGQGPKLLIQFQNNGVVDDSQLPKDRFSAERLKGVDSTLKIQPAKLEDSAVYLCASLLRALGPEAFFGQGTRLTVV.

This chain joins TRBV30 and TRBJ1-5, with a possible D match to TRBD1 (6 bases). Trimming shortened V by 1 base and J by 3 bases, and 10 bases separated the two germline ends. Per germline, CDR1 GTSNPN and CDR2 SVGIG (reference sequence). The CDR3 length is 14 residues. The CDR3 coding sequence is TGTGCCTGGAGTGATACAGGGAACAATCAGCCCCAGCATTTT. Translating gives CAWSDTGNNQPQHF.

The chain combines TRBV7-8 with TRBJ2-1; 7 bases match TRBD1. Trimming cost V 1 base and J 3 bases; bases outside gene matches: 9. The CDR3 loop spans 17 amino acids. From germline, CDR1 is SGHVS and CDR2 FQNEAQ. The CDR3 here is CASSLETAWDSYNEQFF. The CDR3 region has the DNA TGTGCCAGCAGCTTAGAGACGGCCTGGGACAGCTACAATGAGCAGTTCTTC.

The chain employs TRBV5-6 and TRBJ2-1; D unclear. With 1 base removed from V and 5 bases from J, the gap between germline ends came to 13 bases. This CDR3 has 15 residues. The V gene's germline CDR1 is SGHDT and CDR2 YYEEEE. CDR3 region: CASSLFGESHNEQFF. The CDR3 nucleotides are TGTGCCAGCAGCTTGTTTGGGGAATCTCACAATGAGCAGTTCTTC.

The J gene is TRBJ1-1, the V gene TRBV7-8, with D possibly matching TRBD1 (5 bases). The CDR3 contains 16 residues. Trimming left V 1 base short and J 3 bases short, with 15 bases between. From germline, CDR1 is SGHVS and CDR2 FQNEAQ. CDR3 protein: CASSLGGEGRHTEAFF. The CDR3 DNA follows: TGTGCCAGCAGCTTAGGAGGGGAAGGGCGGCACACTGAAGCTTTCTTT. The full variable domain, with the rest looked up from reference TRBV7-8 and TRBJ1-1, is GAGVSQSPRYKVAKRGQDVALRCDPISGHVSLFWYQQALGQGPEFLTYFQNEAQLDKSGLPSDRFFAERPEGSVSTLKIQRTQQEDSAVYLCASSLGGEGRHTEAFFGQGTRLTVV.